The clone carrying this T cell receptor beta chain occurred many times. Its cognate antigen is unknown. These data originate in a study of T cell repertoires in cytomegalovirus infection. Across the study: Public TCR beta signature analysis indicated the presence of both CMV infection and matching HLA type.

This CDR3 has 15 amino acids. V was cut by 6 bases and J by 6 bases, with 18 bases left in between. Germline-derived CDR1 and CDR2 are MNHNS and SASEGT. TCRdb fed the reads into MiXCR, producing one record per CDR3 protein. The sample lists 560,000 or so distinct CDR3 sequences, more than 15% occurring once. The study, taken as a whole, reports: Ex vivo, HLA-C-restricted CMV-specific TCR beta clonotypes prevailed over the rest of the response.

The clonotype was recovered from a human donor in good health (CMV status not recorded). Some clones in this sample may be carry-over from other donors' samples. The chain recombines TRBV6-1 with TRBJ2-1, with TRBD1 as a possible D gene (6 bases). Sequencing was carried out using CD8+ T cells from PBMCs. Here the CDR3 reads CASRPTGTRTNEQFF. The CDR3 bases are TGTGCCAGCAGACCGACCGGGACACGGACCAATGAGCAGTTCTTC.